This T cell receptor beta chain was retrieved from a study of PD-L1 blockade in urothelial cancer. Specified time point: pretreatment peripheral blood. Data came from immunoSEQ multiplex PCR; TCRdb stores just in-frame clones and leaves some out. The table shows tens of thousands of clones, with over 80% occurring only once. With 6 bases clipped from V and 0 bases from J, the junction kept 7 bases outside the gene matches. The CDR3 length is 15 residues. Germline CDR1 and CDR2: ENHRY and SYGVKD. The receptor was isolated from a man in his fifties or sixties with urothelial cancer. The sample in question was PBMCs, obtained around atezolizumab (anti-PD-L1) treatment. The V call is TRBV10-3, the J call TRBJ2-7; 8 bases map to TRBD2. CDR3 DNA sequence: TGTGCCATCAGCACCGGGACTAGGGGCTCCTACGAGCAGTACTTC. Residues: CAISTGTRGSYEQYF.